Presented here are 2 T cell receptor beta chains from one specimen sequenced in a study of beta chain features in type 1 diabetes. Every bit of the isolated RNA underwent reverse transcription, so sequencing read expressed TCRB transcripts. Measured with immunoSEQ multiplex PCR; TCRdb has only the in-frame clones, and not every one. The table records just over 450,000 clones, approximately 31% of them present only once. Material for sequencing was naive CD4+ T cells from blood. The source of these receptors is a young man in good health.

V usage is TRBV6-5 and J usage is TRBJ2-1; TRBD2 might be the D (6 bases). Trimming took 2 bases from V and 0 from J, leaving 11 bases between them. Germline V gives CDR1 MNHEY, CDR2 SVGAGI. The CDR3 is 16 amino acids. The CDR3 coding sequence is TGTGCCAGCAGTTACGCCTCGGGGGTCTCCTACAATGAGCAGTTCTTC. Amino acid sequence: CASSYASGVSYNEQFF.

This clone has more than one count but fewer than ten. The same CDR3 is also encoded by other DNA sequences in this sample. V gene TRBV29-1 combines with J gene TRBJ2-5, with D perhaps matching TRBD2 (6 bases). V was cut by 4 bases and J by 4 bases, with 10 bases left in between. Germline V gives CDR1 SQVTM, CDR2 ANQGSEA. The CDR3 contains 12 residues. This chain's CDR3 is CSVGGGGETQYF. The CDR3 nucleotides read TGCAGCGTTGGGGGAGGCGGAGAGACCCAGTACTTC. Full variable domain (remainder filled in from reference TRBV29-1 and TRBJ2-5): SAVISQKPSRDICQRGTSLTIQCQVDSQVTMMFWYRQQPGQSLTLIATANQGSEATYESGFVIDKFPISRPNLTFSTLTVSNMSPEDSSIYLCSVGGGGETQYFGPGTRLLVL.